The T cell receptor beta chain under discussion was sequenced for a study of control samples from healthy donors and cancer patients. Germline V gene data show CDR1 as LGHNA and CDR2 as YSLEER. This CDR3 region has 15 residues. With 5 bases removed from V and 1 base from J, the gap between germline ends came to 14 bases. Data came from immunoSEQ multiplex PCR; TCRdb stores just in-frame clones and leaves some out. The sample lists some 80,000 clones, around 92% occurring once. Sequencing used blood. The V gene is TRBV4-3, the J gene TRBJ1-2; TRBD1 might be the D (5 bases). This TCR was sampled from a woman aged 60-75 years in good health. The CDR3 coding sequence is TGCGCCAGCAGCGAGGGACCGCTTTATAACTATGGCTACACCTTC. It encodes CASSEGPLYNYGYTF.